Below are 10 T cell receptor beta chains sequenced from a single sample in a study of cytomegalovirus exposure and HLA in healthy donors. The PCR made use of 60 Vbeta and 13 Jbeta primers. The data were produced by immunoSEQ multiplex PCR, yet TCRdb's version contains in-frame clones alone and is incomplete. The table lists about 160,000 clones, around 76% of them singletons. The source material was PBMCs. The receptor set was obtained from a woman aged 40 to 49 in good health and CMV-seronegative.

Only one count was recorded for this clone. The gene calls are TRBV27 and TRBJ2-3, with 9 bases fitting TRBD1. In germline, CDR1 is MNHEY, CDR2 SMNVEV (reference sequence). The CDR3 extends over 14 amino acids. V was pared by 3 bases and J by 3 bases, with 1 base of the junction left unmatched. For the CDR3, the DNA is TGTGCCAGCAGTTTGGACAGGGGAACAGATACGCAGTATTTT. Protein: CASSLDRGTDTQYF.

The chain recombines TRBV5-1 with TRBJ2-3; tentative D call: TRBD2 (6 bases). Looked up from germline, CDR1 is SGHRS and CDR2 is YFSETQ. V dropped 1 base and J dropped 0 bases, with 6 bases sitting between them. CDR3 length: 14 amino acids. The CDR3 loop is CASSLSGSTDTQYF. Written as DNA, the CDR3 is TGCGCCAGCAGCTTGAGCGGGAGCACAGATACGCAGTATTTT.

The rearrangement uses TRBV30 and TRBJ1-1; no definite D call. Trimming took off 0 bases at V and 1 base at J, with 9 bases between the two ends. Germline V gene lookup returns CDR1 GTSNPN and CDR2 SVGIG (reference sequence). The CDR3 contains 14 residues. As DNA, the CDR3 is TGTGCCTGGAGTGTAATCCCCAAGAACACTGAAGCTTTCTTT. Its translation is CAWSVIPKNTEAFF.

Worth noting for this clone: At one end the junction does not follow the germline gene, possibly because of a read error. The chain links TRBV5-1 to TRBJ1-2; possibly TRBD1 for D (5 bases). The germline gives CDR1 SGHRS, CDR2 YFSETQ. The CDR3 consists of 11 residues. This chain's CDR3 is CASTSGLTASF. The CDR3 coding sequence is TGCGCCAGCACCTCGGGCCTGACAGCCTCCTTC.

The chain is built from TRBV6-1 and TRBJ1-2; D remains ambiguous. Germline V gene data show CDR1 as MNHNS and CDR2 as SASEGT. V was pared by 3 bases and J by 4 bases, with 9 bases between. This CDR3 contains 13 residues. The CDR3 protein is CASSDTTPYGYTF. The CDR3 DNA reads TGTGCCAGCAGTGATACGACACCCTATGGCTACACCTTC.

J is TRBJ2-1 and V is TRBV27; 11 positions agree with TRBD2. Germline CDR1 is MNHEY and CDR2 is SMNVEV (reference sequence). There are 15 residues in the CDR3. Trimming at V came to 5 bases and at J to 7 bases, leaving 7 bases not matched to a gene. The CDR3 DNA is TGTGCCAGCAGTACACTAGCGGGAGATAAAAATGAGCAGTTCTTC. It specifies CASSTLAGDKNEQFF.

This clone showed up just a few times. V usage is TRBV6-4 and J usage is TRBJ2-3, with TRBD2 matching 9 bases. The CDR3 contains 16 residues. Germline loops: CDR1 MRHNA, CDR2 SNTAGT. V lost 8 bases to trimming and J lost 6 bases; unmatched junction nucleotides: 15. The CDR3, as DNA: TGTGCCAGCTCGAACTCTTCGGGACTAGCAACCGATACGCAGTATTTT. This translates into CASSNSSGLATDTQYF.

There are a few counts of this clone. V gene TRBV6-5 combines with J gene TRBJ2-6; weak D call: TRBD2 (6 bases). Trimming shortened V by 7 bases and J by 0 bases, and 7 bases separated the two germline ends. Germline CDR1 is MNHEY and CDR2 is SVGAGI. The CDR3 length is 14 residues. CDR3: CASMGGSGANVLTF. The CDR3 DNA follows: TGTGCCAGCATGGGAGGCTCTGGGGCCAACGTCCTGACTTTC.

The chain couples TRBV30 to TRBJ2-1; 10 bases fit TRBD1. Losses at the gene ends were 5 bases for V and 5 bases for J; bases not matched to a gene: 3. The germline V gene has CDR1 GTSNPN and CDR2 SVGIG (reference sequence). CDR3 length equals 13 residues. The CDR3 here is CAWSGTGDNEQFF. The CDR3 DNA reads TGTGCCTGGTCAGGGACAGGGGACAATGAGCAGTTCTTC.

CDR3 protein: CASSLAGGPLAKNIQYF. The CDR3 nucleotides read TGCGCCAGCAGCTTGGCCGGGGGGCCCCTAGCCAAAAACATTCAGTACTTC. The chain recombines TRBV5-1 with TRBJ2-4, with D possibly being TRBD2 (7 bases). This CDR3 has 17 amino acids. V dropped 0 bases and J dropped 0 bases, with 13 bases sitting between them. CDR1 is SGHRS, CDR2 YFSETQ, per germline.